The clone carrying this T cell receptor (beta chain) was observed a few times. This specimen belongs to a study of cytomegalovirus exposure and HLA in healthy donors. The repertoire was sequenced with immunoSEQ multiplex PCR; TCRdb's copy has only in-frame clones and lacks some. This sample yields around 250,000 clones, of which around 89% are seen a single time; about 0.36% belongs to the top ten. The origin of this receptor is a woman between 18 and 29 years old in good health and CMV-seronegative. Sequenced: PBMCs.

For the CDR3, the DNA is TGTGCCAGCAGTCAGTTTCTCGGGGAGCTGTTTTTT. It encodes CASSQFLGELFF. This chain connects TRBV2 to TRBJ2-2, with no clear D. With 5 bases removed from V and 7 bases from J, the gap between germline ends came to 8 bases. Germline V gene sequence: CDR1 SNHLY, CDR2 FYNNEI. CDR3 length: 12 amino acids.